This is a list of T cell receptor beta chains from one sample in a study of control samples from healthy donors and cancer patients. Some clones are missing from TCRdb's copy, which holds only in-frame ones; the method was immunoSEQ multiplex PCR. The repertoire has around 53,000 clones, approximately 86% of them found once; the top ten carry less than 3.5%. Sequenced sample: PBMCs. The source is a woman aged 45-65 years with lung cancer. CDR3s leave out the opening cysteine and the closing phenylalanine or tryptophan.

v_gene	CDR3aa
TRBV18	ASSLRSSGIMNTEAF
TRBV11-2	ASSLDRTSGTQY
TRBV6-6	ASITGWMGNEQY
TRBV2	ASGEGRGTEAF
TRBV11-2	ASSPGVDNGYNSPLH
TRBV6-4	ASSVTGTTFYEQY
TRBV7-9	ASSLVQLALVSGNTIY
TRBV30	AWSPGAQGLYEQY
TRBV5-6	ASSLVDGENIQY
TRBV27	ASSLFPGQPDYEQY
TRBV12-3/TRBV12-4	ASSLPTAEAF
TRBV5-5	ASSHEPRAGYT
TRBV4-2	ASSQSGQQAYGYT
TRBV7-2	ASSHIGTSDSDTQY
TRBV25-1	ASSARGGVRETQY
TRBV3-1/TRBV3-2	ASSQEGLGEAF
TRBV5-1	ASSLKLGSSGNTIY
TRBV3-1/TRBV3-2	ASRLGDQPQH
TRBV29-1	SASSTDTQY
TRBV19	ASSIHGGGANEQY
TRBV7-2	ASSSNDYNEQF
TRBV28	ASSPTGHGYT
TRBV5-1	ASSLGAGDFSGEKLF
TRBV7-9	ASSLVSGTGDNSPLH
TRBV5-6	ASSTGLANEQF
TRBV5-1	ASSLEGQRGETQY